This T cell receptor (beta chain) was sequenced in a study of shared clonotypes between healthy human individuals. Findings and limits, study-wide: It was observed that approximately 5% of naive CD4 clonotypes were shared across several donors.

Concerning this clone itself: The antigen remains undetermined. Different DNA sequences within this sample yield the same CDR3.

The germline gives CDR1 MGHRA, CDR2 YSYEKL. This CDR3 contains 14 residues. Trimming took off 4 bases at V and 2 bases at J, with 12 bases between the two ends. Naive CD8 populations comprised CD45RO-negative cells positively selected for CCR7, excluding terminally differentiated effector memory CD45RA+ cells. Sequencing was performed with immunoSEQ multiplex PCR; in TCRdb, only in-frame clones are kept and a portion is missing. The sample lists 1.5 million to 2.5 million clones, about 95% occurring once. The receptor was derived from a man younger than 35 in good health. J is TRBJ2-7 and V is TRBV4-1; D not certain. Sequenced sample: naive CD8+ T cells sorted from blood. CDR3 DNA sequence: TGCGCCAGCAGCCTGGACCTGGAAACCTACGAGCAGTACTTC. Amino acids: CASSLDLETYEQYF.